This TCR beta chain was found in a study of shared clonotypes between healthy human individuals. Study-level findings and limits: Only a few donors were included, so the genetic and exposure-history diversity represented was limited.

The V and J ends lost 6 bases and 2 bases respectively, with 13 bases between them. The V gene's germline CDR1 is SGHAT and CDR2 FQDESV (reference sequence). This CDR3 has 15 residues. Each subset's genomic DNA was shared equally among a number of immunoSEQ plates. In the source study's methods: ImmunoSEQ gave junction-only sequences without quality scores, so filtering differed. Some clones are missing from TCRdb's copy, which holds only in-frame ones; the method was immunoSEQ multiplex PCR. The V and J calls and clone size were taken over from that table, and D and trimming were inferred from the DNA. The sample has about 2.3 million clones; over 90% are singletons. Remarks on this clone: What it binds is unknown.

The TCR was taken from a young man in good health. Some clones in this sample may be carry-over from other donors' samples. The sample comprised naive CD4+ T cells from PBMCs. Subset described: CD45RA+ positively selected. V gene TRBV11-1 combines with J gene TRBJ2-2; no clear D gene. The CDR3 region has the DNA TGTGCCAGCAGAAAAAGGAAGGAAAACACCGGGGAGCTGTTTTTT. Protein: CASRKRKENTGELFF.